These 7 T cell receptor beta chains were all obtained from the same sample, sequenced in a study of cytomegalovirus exposure and HLA in healthy donors. In the PCR, 60 Vbeta and 13 Jbeta primers were used. Data came from immunoSEQ multiplex PCR; TCRdb stores just in-frame clones and leaves some out. In the table there are 65,000 to 100,000 clones, roughly 77% of which are singletons. What was sequenced was PBMCs. Receptors were obtained from a woman aged 40 to 50 in good health and CMV-seropositive.

This chain links TRBV6-1 with TRBJ1-5; 7 bases line up with TRBD1. V gave up 3 bases and J gave up 0 bases; unmatched junction bases: 5. The CDR3 runs 16 residues. Per the germline V gene, CDR1 is MNHNS and CDR2 is SASEGT. The CDR3 DNA follows: TGTGCCAGCAGTGACGGGACAGCTTATAGCAATCAGCCCCAGCATTTT. Its protein is CASSDGTAYSNQPQHF.

This chain joins TRBV6-1 and TRBJ2-7; possible D gene TRBD1, 5 bases. Trimming pared 11 bases from V and 0 bases from J, leaving 11 bases between. The length of the CDR3 is 12 residues. Germline V gene data show CDR1 as MNHNS and CDR2 as SASEGT. The CDR3 bases are TGTGCCGCAGGGTTCCACTCCTACGAGCAGTACTTC. Amino acids: CAAGFHSYEQYF.

This chain uses TRBV4-3 with TRBJ2-7, with 9 bases aligning to TRBD1. CDR1 and CDR2 from the germline V gene are LGHNA and YSLEER. The CDR3 runs 15 residues. Trimming cost V 0 bases and J 5 bases; bases outside gene matches: 5. The CDR3 sequence: CASSQDRDRVDEQYF. The CDR3 nucleotides are TGCGCCAGCAGCCAAGATCGGGACAGGGTCGACGAGCAGTACTTC.

The chain combines TRBV7-6 with TRBJ1-1, with D perhaps TRBD1 (6 bases). V lost 5 bases and J 4 bases, leaving 11 bases between the germline ends. Germline V CDR1 and CDR2: SGHVS, FNYEAQ. The CDR3 is 13 amino acids. The CDR3 loop reads CASSPTGSTEAFF. Here the CDR3 DNA reads TGTGCCAGCAGCCCCACAGGGAGCACTGAAGCTTTCTTT.

The rearrangement uses TRBV13 and TRBJ1-2; 7 nucleotides line up with TRBD1. V shed 4 bases, J shed 7 bases, and the junction held 9 bases outside the gene matches. CDR1 PRHDT and CDR2 FYEKMQ come from the germline V gene (reference sequence). The CDR3 contains 14 residues. The CDR3 nucleotides are TGTGCCAGCAGCTCCCGGACAGGTTTGTCTGGCTACACCTTC. Translated: CASSSRTGLSGYTF.

This chain joins TRBV30 and TRBJ1-5, with TRBD1 matching 7 bases. V was clipped by 4 bases and J by 4 bases; unmatched bases: 4. Per germline, CDR1 GTSNPN and CDR2 SVGIG (reference sequence). The CDR3 totals 13 residues. In DNA, the CDR3 is TGTGCCTGGACAAACAGGGGAAATCAGCCCCAGCATTTT. Its protein product is CAWTNRGNQPQHF.

The J gene is TRBJ1-1, the V gene TRBV6-1; 7 nucleotides align to TRBD1. With 7 bases clipped from V and 5 bases from J, the junction kept 13 bases outside the gene matches. This CDR3 has 15 amino acids. The germline V gene encodes CDR1 MNHNS and CDR2 SASEGT. This chain's CDR3 is CASKVEGGSGTEAFF. The CDR3 DNA reads TGTGCCAGCAAGGTGGAAGGGGGCTCGGGGACTGAAGCTTTCTTT.